This is a list of T cell receptor beta chains from one sample in a study of blood T cell repertoires in COVID-19. Method: immunoSEQ multiplex PCR; TCRdb's copy keeps in-frame clones and lacks some. The sample includes some 270,000 clones, roughly 86% of them seen just once. The sequenced sample was peripheral blood. The receptors derive from a man aged 35-49 years with active or convalescent COVID-19. CDR3s include the opening cysteine and the closing phenylalanine or tryptophan. Each record gives: D gene, CDR3 length, J gene, clone size, V gene, CDR3 DNA, CDR3 protein. A D gene is named only where the DNA matches it firmly. Clone size is shown for a subset of rows, as once, few, many or a class of expanded clone.

>TRBD1|15|TRBJ2-5|.|TRBV5-1
TGCGCCAGCAGCCCAGGGACAGGGGGGTTCGGGACCCAGTACTTC
CASSPGTGGFGTQYF
>.|13|TRBJ1-5|.|TRBV6-5
TGTGCCAGCAGACTCGGTCACAATCAGCCCCAGCATTTT
CASRLGHNQPQHF
>TRBD1|18|TRBJ2-1|.|TRBV5-1
TGCGCCAGCAGCCACGGGACAGGGGCCGTAAGCTCCTACAATGAGCAGTTCTTC
CASSHGTGAVSSYNEQFF
>.|14|TRBJ2-3|.|TRBV25-1
TGTGCCAGCAGTGATGTAACAGGGCTCCATACGCAGTATTTT
CASSDVTGLHTQYF
>.|14|TRBJ1-6|few|TRBV24-1
TGTGCCACCAGCTCAGGGTTTGGGGATTCACCCCTCCACTTT
CATSSGFGDSPLHF
>.|15|TRBJ1-2|.|TRBV28
TGTGCCAGCAGTTTATCGAGGGTTGAGGGTGATGGCTACACCTTC
CASSLSRVEGDGYTF
>TRBD1|15|TRBJ1-5|once|TRBV19
TGTGCCAGTAGTTCCCCGGACAGGGGGCTTCAGCCCCAGCATTTT
CASSSPDRGLQPQHF
>.|15|TRBJ2-3|.|TRBV6-1
TGTGCCAGCAGTGAAGAGGGGTACCCCACAGATACGCAGTATTTT
CASSEEGYPTDTQYF
>.|16|TRBJ2-6|.|TRBV5-6
TGTGCCAGCAGCCTGACGGGGTCGGCTGGGGCCAACGTCCTGACTTTC
CASSLTGSAGANVLTF
>.|13|TRBJ1-1|.|TRBV6-5
TGTGCCAGCAGCATGACGGGGAACACTGAAGCTTTCTTT
CASSMTGNTEAFF
>.|17|TRBJ2-5|.|TRBV11-2
TGTGCCAGCAGCTTCATTGTGCGGGGCTCGTACCAAGAGACCCAGTACTTC
CASSFIVRGSYQETQYF
>TRBD1|15|TRBJ2-5|.|TRBV5-1
TGCGCCAGCAGCTTGGGGGACAGGGATAGAGAGACCCAGTACTTC
CASSLGDRDRETQYF
>.|18|TRBJ2-3|.|TRBV15
TGTGCCACCAGCAGATTCAGGGCCTCCCTATCTAGCACAGATACGCAGTATTTT
CATSRFRASLSSTDTQYF
>.|15|TRBJ2-1|once|TRBV5-6
TGTGCCAGCAGCAAAAGGTGGGGGGAAAATAATGAGCAGTTCTTC
CASSKRWGENNEQFF
>.|13|TRBJ1-2|.|TRBV7-9
TGTGCCAGCAGCAAAGACACCTACTATGGCTACACCTTC
CASSKDTYYGYTF
>.|12|TRBJ2-1|.|TRBV2
TGTGCCAGCAGCCCCGACAGAATCGAGCAGTTCTTC
CASSPDRIEQFF
>TRBD1|16|TRBJ2-1|.|TRBV5-1
TGCGCCAGCAGCTTGGACCGGGACAGACTTTACAATGAGCAGTTCTTC
CASSLDRDRLYNEQFF
>.|16|TRBJ1-2|.|TRBV4-1
TGCGCCAGCAGCTTACCCTCGGGCAGGGTCGATGGTGGCTACACCTTC
CASSLPSGRVDGGYTF
>TRBD2|16|TRBJ2-7|.|TRBV11-3
TGTGCCAGCAGCTTATTTACTAGCGGGAGGAAGAACGAGCAGTACTTC
CASSLFTSGRKNEQYF
>.|13|TRBJ2-3|.|TRBV2
TGTGCCAGCAGTGACGGGAACGCAGATACGCAGTATTTT
CASSDGNADTQYF
>.|15|TRBJ2-7|.|TRBV10-3
TGTGCCATCAGTGAGTCGAACGGGAAGAGTTACGAGCAGTACTTC
CAISESNGKSYEQYF
>.|16|TRBJ1-3|once|TRBV9
TGTGCCAGCAGCGTAGGAGGGTCCCACTCTGGAAACACCATATATTTT
CASSVGGSHSGNTIYF
>.|16|TRBJ1-4|.|TRBV3-1/TRBV3-2
TGTGCCAGCAGCCAAGTAACGGGTTTAGCTAATGAAAAACTGTTTTTT
CASSQVTGLANEKLFF
>TRBD1|15|TRBJ1-1|.|TRBV5-5
TGTGCCAGCAGCTTGAGGAACGACAGGGGGACTGAAGCTTTCTTT
CASSLRNDRGTEAFF
>.|14|TRBJ1-4|few|TRBV5-1
TGCGCCAGCAGCCCGGGGGGCAACAATGAAAAACTGTTTTTT
CASSPGGNNEKLFF
>.|16|TRBJ2-1|once|TRBV25-1
TGTGCCAGCAGTAACAGCAGGGGTCTCTCCTACAATGAGCAGTTCTTC
CASSNSRGLSYNEQFF
>TRBD2|13|TRBJ2-5|.|TRBV6-5
TGTGCCAGCAGTTCTAGCGGCACTAGTAGCCAGTACTTC
CASSSSGTSSQYF
>TRBD2|16|TRBJ2-1|.|TRBV24-1
TGTGCCACCAGTGATTTGTCAAGCGGGAGGGTACATGAGCAGTTCTTC
CATSDLSSGRVHEQFF
>TRBD2|17|TRBJ2-1|.|TRBV27
TGTGCCAGCAGTTTACGCCCAGCCAGCGGGAGAAGGGGTGAGCAGTTCTTC
CASSLRPASGRRGEQFF
>TRBD1|16|TRBJ1-5|.|TRBV2
TGTGCCAGCAGTGAAGGGGGACAGAGGTACAATCAGCCCCAGCATTTT
CASSEGGQRYNQPQHF
>TRBD1|15|TRBJ2-1|.|TRBV28
TGTGCCAGCCTCCCAGGGGGCCCGTCCTACAATGAGCAGTTCTTC
CASLPGGPSYNEQFF
>.|14|TRBJ2-5|.|TRBV7-2
TGTGCCAGCAGCCCGCCGGGACTCCAAGAGACCCAGTACTTC
CASSPPGLQETQYF
>TRBD1|13|TRBJ1-1|.|TRBV18
TGTGCCAGCTCACCGTCAGGGGGCTCTGAAGCTTTCTTT
CASSPSGGSEAFF
>TRBD1|15|TRBJ2-7|.|TRBV5-1
TGCGCCAGCAGCCCAGGGACAGACAACTCCTACGAGCAGTACTTC
CASSPGTDNSYEQYF
>TRBD1|15|TRBJ2-7|.|TRBV5-1
TGCGCCAGCAGCCCAATACAGGGGAGTATCTTCGAGCAGTACTTC
CASSPIQGSIFEQYF
>.|12|TRBJ1-2|.|TRBV24-1
TGTGCCACCAGTGATGACAGCACGAGGCTAACCTTC
CATSDDSTRLTF
>.|15|TRBJ2-5|.|TRBV11-3
TGTGCCAGCAGCTTGGGGGGGGGCCTGGAAGAGACCCAGTACTTC
CASSLGGGLEETQYF
>.|15|TRBJ2-1|.|TRBV24-1
TGTGCCACCAGTGATTTTGCAGGTTCCTACAATGAGCAGTTCTTC
CATSDFAGSYNEQFF
>.|14|TRBJ2-2|.|TRBV7-3
TGTGCCAGCAGCCTACAGGGGAACACCGGGGAGCTGTTTTTT
CASSLQGNTGELFF
>TRBD1|15|TRBJ2-7|.|TRBV5-1
TGCGCCAGCAGCTTCGGGACAGGGGGCATTTACGAGCAGTACTTC
CASSFGTGGIYEQYF
>TRBD1|13|TRBJ1-4|once|TRBV5-6
TGTGCCAGCATATTCAAGGGACAGGAAAAACTGTTTTTT
CASIFKGQEKLFF
>.|17|TRBJ2-6|.|TRBV27
TGTGCCAGCAGGCACCTCGGCGACTCCTCTGGGGCCAACGTCCTGACTTTC
CASRHLGDSSGANVLTF
>.|14|TRBJ2-3|.|TRBV4-2
TGTGCCAGCAGCCAGCCGACTGGAGAAGATACGCAGTATTTT
CASSQPTGEDTQYF
>TRBD2|16|TRBJ2-3|.|TRBV25-1
TGTGCCAGCAGTGACCCCTCGGGAGGCTACACAGATACGCAGTATTTT
CASSDPSGGYTDTQYF
>TRBD1|16|TRBJ2-1|.|TRBV2
TGTGCCAGCCTGGACAGGGAAGGTAGCTCCTACAATGAGCAGTTCTTC
CASLDREGSSYNEQFF
>.|15|TRBJ2-5|.|TRBV9
TGTGCCAGCAGCGTAGTAGGGGACCGGGGGGAGACCCAGTACTTC
CASSVVGDRGETQYF
>.|15|TRBJ1-1|.|TRBV19
TGTGCCAGTAGTATATACAGCCCTTCGTGGACTGAAGCTTTCTTT
CASSIYSPSWTEAFF
>.|15|TRBJ2-1|.|TRBV27
TGTGCCAGCACCGGGGACGGGAGCTCCTACAATGAGCAGTTCTTC
CASTGDGSSYNEQFF
>TRBD1|14|TRBJ1-1|.|TRBV14
TGTGCCAGCAGCCAAGCGCAGGGGGGCACTGAAGCTTTCTTT
CASSQAQGGTEAFF
>.|14|TRBJ1-2|.|TRBV16
TGTGCCAGCAGCCCTTCCCAGGCTAACTATGGCTACACCTTC
CASSPSQANYGYTF
>TRBD1|16|TRBJ2-7|.|TRBV7-6
TGTGCCAGCAGCCCCTCGTCCGGGACAGGGTCGTACGAGCAGTACTTC
CASSPSSGTGSYEQYF
>TRBD2|15|TRBJ2-2|.|TRBV4-1
TGCGCCAGCAGCCAAACCGGACTAGCCACCGGGGAGCTGTTTTTT
CASSQTGLATGELFF
>.|13|TRBJ2-5|few|TRBV5-4
TGTGCCAGCAGCGGGACTCCCCAAGAGACCCAGTACTTC
CASSGTPQETQYF